These 30 T cell receptor beta chains originate from one sample sequenced in a study of T cells in Graves' hyperthyroidism and ophthalmopathy. The source material, RNA transcripts, was used to amplify TCR beta CDR3 regions. HTBI primers drove first-round RT-PCR of the TCR CDR3. TCRdb processed the multiplex PCR reads anew with MiXCR; each CDR3 protein has one entry. The data show approximately 700,000 distinct CDR3 sequences, with just under 45% seen just once and less than 9% held by the top ten. What was sequenced was peripheral blood or thyroid tissue (not recorded which). Every receptor here comes from an adult man with Graves' disease, either hyperthyroidism or ophthalmopathy (not recorded which).

This clonotype appeared many times. This sequence joins TRBV7-9 and TRBJ2-7; D is unclear. The CDR3 has 13 amino acids. Germline-derived CDR1 and CDR2 are SEHNR and FQNEAQ (reference sequence). Trimming took off 5 bases at V and 2 bases at J, with 10 bases between the two ends. The CDR3 sequence: CASSRDIPYEQYF. CDR3 in DNA: TGTGCCAGCAGCCGCGACATCCCCTACGAGCAGTACTTC.

This clonotype was seen at least ten times. The chain employs TRBV29-1 and TRBJ2-5; TRBD2 matches 8 bases. Germline CDR1 is SQVTM and CDR2 is ANQGSEA. With V trimmed by 6 bases and J by 4 bases, 13 bases remained unmatched. The CDR3 length is 15 residues. The CDR3 bases are TGCAGCGTCCAAGGGGTCGGGAGGGGAGGAGAGACCCAGTACTTC. This encodes CSVQGVGRGGETQYF.

The chain employs TRBV19 and TRBJ1-5; D uncertain. The CDR3 sequence is 14 residues long. Germline assignment: CDR1 LNHDA and CDR2 SQIVND (reference sequence). V was shortened by 3 bases and J by 1 base, with 7 bases between the two germline ends. The CDR3 DNA is TGTGCCAGTAGTATGGAAGACAGCAATCAGCCCCAGCATTTT. Amino acids: CASSMEDSNQPQHF.

This sequence joins TRBV10-3 and TRBJ2-6; 9 bases fit TRBD1. The CDR3 is 18 residues long. Germline V lookup: CDR1 ENHRY, CDR2 SYGVKD. Trimming at V came to 10 bases and at J to 0 bases, leaving 13 bases not matched to a gene. Written as DNA, the CDR3 is TGTGCCACTGTTCGGACAGGGGCCGTACTCTCTGGGGCCAACGTCCTGACTTTC. Encoded protein: CATVRTGAVLSGANVLTF.

Here the CDR3 DNA reads TGTGCCAGCGGACAGATCAACACTGAAGCTTTCTTT. It is translated as CASGQINTEAFF. V gene TRBV5-8 combines with J gene TRBJ1-1; D may be TRBD1 (6 bases). CDR1 and CDR2 (germline): SGHTS, YDEGEE. The V and J ends lost 7 bases and 2 bases respectively, with 9 bases between them. The CDR3 totals 12 residues.

For this clonotype: A much more abundant neighbour one base away suggests this may be a read error. The chain uses TRBV10-3 and TRBJ1-2; D gene uncertain. V was shortened by 6 bases and J by 4 bases, with 15 bases between the two germline ends. Germline V gives CDR1 ENHRY, CDR2 SYGVKD. The CDR3 runs 14 residues. In DNA form, the CDR3 reads TGTGCCATCAGCTTGGACGGAGAAAGCTATGGCTACACCTTC. It yields the protein CAISLDGESYGYTF.

This sequence joins TRBV29-1 and TRBJ1-1; 7 bases are a match to TRBD1. The CDR3 contains 14 residues. The V gene's germline CDR1 is SQVTM and CDR2 ANQGSEA. V trimming: 8 bases; J trimming: 0 bases; junction bases outside the gene matches: 9. CDR3 coding DNA: TGCAGCTTCGGACAGGCGATTATGAACACTGAAGCTTTCTTT. This sequence encodes CSFGQAIMNTEAFF.

This chain links TRBV5-6 with TRBJ1-4, with D unresolved. Trimming shortened V by 3 bases and J by 9 bases, and 9 bases separated the two germline ends. The CDR3 spans 12 residues. Per germline, CDR1 SGHDT and CDR2 YYEEEE. CDR3 nucleotide sequence: TGTGCCAGCAGCTCGTCTTCGCAAAAACTGTTTTTT. It yields the protein CASSSSSQKLFF. Together with reference TRBV5-6 and TRBJ1-4, the CDR3 gives the full variable domain: DAGVTQSPTHLIKTRGQQVTLRCSPKSGHDTVSWYQQALGQGPQFIFQYYEEEERQRGNFPDRFSGHQFPNYSSELNVNALLLGDSALYLCASSSSSQKLFFGSGTQLSVL.

Concerning this clonotype: A much larger clone lies a single base off, so this may be a read error. The rearrangement joins TRBV2 to TRBJ1-1; D call uncertain. Trimming cost V 6 bases and J 1 base, with 9 bases left between them. Per germline, CDR1 SNHLY and CDR2 FYNNEI. The CDR3 runs to 13 residues. The CDR3 is CASRSGSNTEAFF. The CDR3 region has the DNA TGTGCCAGCAGGAGCGGGTCGAACACTGAAGCTTTCTTT.

Many counts were recorded for this clonotype. This rearrangement joins TRBV7-9 to TRBJ2-6; 8 positions match TRBD1. There are 19 residues in the CDR3. The germline V gene encodes CDR1 SEHNR and CDR2 FQNEAQ (reference sequence). V shed 5 bases, J shed 0 bases, and the junction held 12 bases outside the gene matches. In DNA, the CDR3 is TGTGCCAGCAGCCAAGAATTGGGGACAGGAACCTCTGGGGCCAACGTCCTGACTTTC. This sequence encodes CASSQELGTGTSGANVLTF. The variable domain in full, with the rest retrieved from reference TRBV7-9 and TRBJ2-6, is DTGVSQNPRHKITKRGQNVTFRCDPISEHNRLYWYRQTLGQGPEFLTYFQNEAQLEKSRLLSDRFSAERPKGSFSTLEIQRTEQGDSAMYLCASSQELGTGTSGANVLTFGAGSRLTVL.

This clonotype was seen many times. This chain links TRBV5-4 with TRBJ2-7; a possible D gene is TRBD1 (6 bases). V was trimmed by 0 bases and J by 3 bases, leaving 7 bases between them. Germline CDR1 is SGHNT and CDR2 is YYREEE (reference sequence). The CDR3 is 13 amino acids. The CDR3 sequence is CASSLGQDYEQYF. The CDR3, as DNA: TGTGCCAGCAGCTTGGGACAGGACTACGAGCAGTACTTC. Full variable domain (remainder filled in from reference TRBV5-4 and TRBJ2-7): ETGVTQSPTHLIKTRGQQVTLRCSSQSGHNTVSWYQQALGQGPQFIFQYYREEENGRGNFPPRFSGLQFPNYSSELNVNALELDDSALYLCASSLGQDYEQYFGPGTRLTVT.

This clonotype was recorded once. The gene calls are TRBV29-1 and TRBJ1-2, with D possibly being TRBD1 (5 bases). The CDR3 runs to 12 residues. Per germline, CDR1 SQVTM and CDR2 ANQGSEA. V lost 8 bases and J lost 5, with 15 bases in between. The CDR3 region is CSLSSGSYGYTF. The DNA for the CDR3 is TGCAGCTTGTCTTCAGGGAGTTATGGCTACACCTTC.

J is TRBJ1-1 and V is TRBV29-1; unclear D gene. From germline, CDR1 is SQVTM and CDR2 ANQGSEA. The CDR3 contains 16 residues. V was cut by 6 bases and J by 0 bases, with 20 bases left in between. The CDR3 here is CSVGLGKGGLNTEAFF. Here the CDR3 DNA reads TGCAGCGTAGGATTGGGGAAGGGAGGCTTGAACACTGAAGCTTTCTTT.

The J gene is TRBJ2-7, the V gene TRBV7-2; TRBD2 might be the D (6 bases). The CDR3 is 15 residues long. V was clipped by 5 bases and J by 1 base, with 15 bases between them. From germline, CDR1 is SGHTA and CDR2 FQGNSA. The CDR3 sequence: CASSQPGDGSYEQYF. CDR3 sequence (DNA): TGTGCCAGCAGCCAGCCGGGGGACGGTTCCTACGAGCAGTACTTC. Filled out from reference TRBV7-2 and TRBJ2-7, the complete variable domain reads GAGVSQSPSNKVTEKGKDVELRCDPISGHTALYWYRQSLGQGLEFLIYFQGNSAPDKSGLPSDRFSAERTGGSVSTLTIQRTQQEDSAVYLCASSQPGDGSYEQYFGPGTRLTVT.

This clonotype was detected many times. The chain has TRBV7-2 and TRBJ1-6; a weak D match, TRBD1 (5 bases). This CDR3 contains 13 residues. Trimming stripped 11 bases from V and 10 bases from J, with 18 bases between. The germline CDR1 and CDR2 sequences are SGHTA and FQGNSA. The chain's CDR3 is CAWTATQGSPLHF. The CDR3 region has the DNA TGTGCCTGGACGGCGACCCAGGGCTCACCCCTCCACTTT.

The chain uses TRBV10-3 and TRBJ2-7; D is uncertain. CDR1 and CDR2 (germline): ENHRY, SYGVKD. The germline V and J ends were trimmed by 4 bases and 6 bases, with 16 bases remaining between them. The length of the CDR3 is 14 residues. The CDR3 sequence: CAISGTDSYSEQYF. CDR3 sequence (DNA): TGTGCCATCAGTGGCACCGACTCGTATAGCGAGCAGTACTTC.

CDR3 in amino acids: CASSQDLGQGVGEAFF. The CDR3 DNA reads TGTGCCAGCAGCCAAGATTTGGGGCAGGGGGTGGGTGAAGCTTTCTTT. The chain is built from TRBV14 and TRBJ1-1; 7 bases match TRBD1. The CDR3 runs to 16 residues. V dropped 0 bases and J dropped 7; count of bases not matched to a gene: 11. Germline-derived CDR1 and CDR2 are SGHDN and FVKESK.

The V gene is TRBV6-5, the J gene TRBJ1-1; D is perhaps TRBD1 (5 bases). The CDR3 has 13 amino acids. Trimming cost V 6 bases and J 8 bases, with 16 bases left between them. Germline loops: CDR1 MNHEY, CDR2 SVGAGI. The CDR3 DNA reads as TGTGCCAGCAGCACGGGGGGGGTCCGGGAAGCTTTCTTT. It encodes CASSTGGVREAFF.

This clonotype was found a few times. In DNA, the CDR3 is TGTGCCAGCAGGGACGGGACTCCTTGGCAGTACTTC. This codes for CASRDGTPWQYF. The rearrangement uses TRBV7-2 and TRBJ2-7; D is perhaps TRBD2 (6 bases). Trimming removed 6 bases at V and 9 bases at J, with 15 bases between. This CDR3 has 12 amino acids. CDR1 SGHTA and CDR2 FQGNSA come from the germline V gene.

There are many counts of this clonotype. V and J are TRBV11-2 and TRBJ1-1; possible D gene TRBD1, 6 bases. The CDR3 has 15 residues. The V end was cut by 0 bases, the J end by 12 bases, with 20 bases between. Germline V gene data show CDR1 as SGHAT and CDR2 as FQNNGV. The DNA of the CDR3 is TGTGCCAGCAGCTTAGATCCCGATGGGGGCGCGGAGCCTTTCTTT. Translated, it gives CASSLDPDGGAEPFF.

This clonotype was counted between two and nine times. The chain carries TRBV6-1 and TRBJ2-5; D unresolved. The CDR3 is 13 residues long. In germline, CDR1 is MNHNS, CDR2 SASEGT. V was shortened by 8 bases and J by 0 bases, with 10 bases between the two germline ends. CDR3 nucleotides: TGTGCCAGCCGCCCGGGCGACCAAGAGACCCAGTACTTC. This translates into CASRPGDQETQYF.

This chain uses TRBV24-1 with TRBJ2-6; TRBD1 aligns across 9 bases. The germline gives CDR1 KGHDR, CDR2 SFDVKD. The ends lost 11 bases at V and 0 bases at J; junction bases unmatched: 22. The CDR3 has 21 residues. This CDR3 is CASSTLLQGAFKISGANVLTF. DNA of the CDR3: TGTGCCAGTAGTACCCTCTTACAGGGGGCGTTTAAGATCTCTGGGGCCAACGTCCTGACTTTC.

In regard to this clonotype: At one boundary the junction diverges from the germline segment, which might be a read error. The CDR3 sequence is CAISYSAQNYEQYF. In DNA form, the CDR3 reads TGTGCCATCAGTTACTCTGCCCAAAACTACGAGCAGTACTTC. The V gene is TRBV6-5, the J gene TRBJ2-7; D is undetermined. CDR3 size: 14 residues. The V gene's germline CDR1 is MNHEY and CDR2 SVGAGI.

The CDR3 DNA is TGTGCCAGCAGCTTAAGGCCAGGGGACACCGGGGAGCTGTTTTTT. Its protein product is CASSLRPGDTGELFF. The chain employs TRBV7-9 and TRBJ2-2, with D maybe TRBD1 (6 bases). There are 15 residues in the CDR3. V was shortened by 2 bases and J by 3 bases, with 10 bases between the two germline ends. From germline, CDR1 is SEHNR and CDR2 FQNEAQ (reference sequence).

The V and J genes are TRBV7-4 and TRBJ1-4; 7 nucleotides agree with TRBD1. V lost 5 bases to trimming and J lost 4 bases; unmatched junction nucleotides: 4. The CDR3 spans 14 residues. Germline V gene sequence: CDR1 SGHVT, CDR2 SQSDAQ. The CDR3 sequence: CASSRTGVNEKLFF. The DNA for the CDR3 is TGTGCCAGCAGCCGGACAGGCGTTAATGAAAAACTGTTTTTT.

There are a few counts of this clonotype. The chain carries TRBV7-9 and TRBJ1-2, with D uncertain. Germline loops: CDR1 SEHNR, CDR2 FQNEAQ (reference sequence). This CDR3 region has 15 residues. Trimming left V 5 bases short and J 6 bases short, with 19 bases between. The CDR3 sequence is CASSQGQAGTDGYTF. The CDR3 coding sequence is TGTGCCAGCAGCCAAGGTCAGGCAGGAACGGATGGCTACACCTTC.

Comment on this clonotype: A read error is possible here, since a much larger clone lies one base away. The V call is TRBV6-1, the J call TRBJ2-7, with a possible D match to TRBD1 (5 bases). The CDR3 sequence is 13 residues long. Germline lookup yields CDR1 MNHNS and CDR2 SASEGT. The CDR3 DNA is TGTGCCAGCAGTCCAACAGGTTCCTACAAGCAGTACTTC. It yields the protein CASSPTGSYKQYF.

This clonotype was found once. This is likely a read error, given that the CDR3 carries no conserved phenylalanine or tryptophan at its end. The limits of the CDR3 on the DNA are not certain, so only TCRdb's listed CDR3 is given. V gene TRBV2 combines with J gene TRBJ1-6; the table's D call, TRBD1, was not checked against the DNA. Germline V lookup: CDR1 SNHLY, CDR2 FYNNEI. The CDR3 is 9 amino acids in total, end residues counted. CDR3 in amino acids: CASSGPGTR.

This clonotype was detected many times. This chain uses TRBV6-5 with TRBJ1-5; 10 bases agree with TRBD1. The CDR3 has 15 residues. V lost 7 bases, J lost 1 base, and 4 bases stayed unmatched. Germline assignment: CDR1 MNHEY and CDR2 SVGAGI. The CDR3 nucleotides read TGTGCCAGCACCCCGGGACAGGGGAGCAATCAGCCCCAGCATTTT. Translated: CASTPGQGSNQPQHF.

The chain combines TRBV20-1 with TRBJ2-7, with TRBD2 matching over 9 bases. The CDR3 is made up of 17 amino acids. Trimming at V came to 6 bases and at J to 7 bases, leaving 22 bases not matched to a gene. The germline CDR1 and CDR2 sequences are DFQATT and SNEGSKA (reference sequence). The CDR3 DNA reads TGCAGTGCCCTGGGGCCATTCGGGCGGGGGGGCCGAGGGGAGCAGTACTTC. This encodes CSALGPFGRGGRGEQYF.